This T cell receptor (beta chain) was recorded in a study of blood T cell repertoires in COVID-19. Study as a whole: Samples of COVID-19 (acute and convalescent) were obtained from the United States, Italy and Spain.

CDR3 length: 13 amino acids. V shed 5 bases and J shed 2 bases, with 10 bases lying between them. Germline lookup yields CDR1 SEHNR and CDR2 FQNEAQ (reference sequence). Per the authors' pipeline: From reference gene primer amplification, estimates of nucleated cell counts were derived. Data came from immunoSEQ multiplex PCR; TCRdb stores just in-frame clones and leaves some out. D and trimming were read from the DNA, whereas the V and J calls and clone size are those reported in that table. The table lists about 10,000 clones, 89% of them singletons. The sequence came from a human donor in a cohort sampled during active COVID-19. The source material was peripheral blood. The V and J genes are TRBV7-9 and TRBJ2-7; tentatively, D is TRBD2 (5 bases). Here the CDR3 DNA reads TGTGCCAGCAGCCCGAGGGCCGCCTACGAGCAGTACTTC. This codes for CASSPRAAYEQYF. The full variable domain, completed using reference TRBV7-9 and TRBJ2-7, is DTGVSQNPRHKITKRGQNVTFRCDPISEHNRLYWYRQTLGQGPEFLTYFQNEAQLEKSRLLSDRFSAERPKGSFSTLEIQRTEQGDSAMYLCASSPRAAYEQYFGPGTRLTVT.